The 10 T cell receptor beta chains below were found in one sample sequenced in a study of regulatory T cells in long-lasting Graves disease. Indicated time point: newly diagnosed GD, antithyroid drugs for less than 3 months. PBMCs were the source of the RNA used for TCR sequencing. Sequencing libraries for TCR beta were prepared with iRepertoire HTBI primers and Arm-PCR of CDR3 regions. TCRdb called the multiplex PCR reads again in MiXCR, with one record for every CDR3 protein. Counted here are around 450,000 distinct CDR3 sequences, over 12% occurring once; the ten biggest clones make up under 9%. These data were also filed under a second study, of T cells in Graves' hyperthyroidism and ophthalmopathy.

The sample here was peripheral blood mononuclear cells (PBMCs), taken at new diagnosis, from a patient treated with antithyroid drugs. Receptor source: a woman aged 40 to 50 with Graves disease.

In its sample, this clonotype was seen many times. This chain links TRBV20-1 with TRBJ2-2; 7 nucleotides agree with TRBD2. Germline V lookup: CDR1 DFQATT, CDR2 SNEGSKA (reference sequence). Trimming cost V 1 base and J 6 bases; bases outside gene matches: 5. The CDR3 consists of 14 residues. The DNA for the CDR3 is TGCAGTGCTAGAGGGACTAGGGACGCCGGGGAGCTGTTTTTT. Translating it yields CSARGTRDAGELFF.

This clonotype was counted many times. The chain uses TRBV2 and TRBJ2-3, with 7 nucleotides matching TRBD1. The CDR3 has 15 amino acids. V lost 5 bases, J lost 1 base, and 6 bases stayed unmatched. CDR1 and CDR2 (germline): SNHLY, FYNNEI. This chain's CDR3 is CASSTTGQGTDTQYF. The DNA for the CDR3 is TGTGCCAGCAGTACGACAGGACAGGGCACAGATACGCAGTATTTT.

In this sample, this clonotype turned up many times. The chain has TRBV12-3 or TRBV12-4 and TRBJ2-3, with TRBD1 matching 7 bases. V was pared by 4 bases and J by 0 bases, with 4 bases of the junction left unmatched. CDR3 length: 15 amino acids. The CDR3, as DNA: TGTGCCAGCAGTTCACAGGGGCGTAGCACAGATACGCAGTATTTT. This encodes CASSSQGRSTDTQYF.

About this clonotype itself: This CDR3 fails to terminate in the conserved phenylalanine or tryptophan, so it likely reflects a read error. The chain has TRBV7-6 and TRBJ2-5; 11 bases line up with TRBD1. Losses at the gene ends were 3 bases for V and 1 base for J; bases not matched to a gene: 1. This CDR3 contains 15 residues. CDR1 and CDR2 (germline): SGHVS, FNYEAQ. CDR3 in DNA: TGTGCCAGCAGCTTGGGGACAGGGGGCCAAGAGACCCAGTACGTC. Translated: CASSLGTGGQETQYV.

This clonotype was observed many times. The chain's CDR3 is CASSQQFRAQGGAPLHF. The CDR3 DNA sequence: TGTGCCAGCAGCCAACAATTCCGGGCCCAGGGGGGCGCACCCCTCCACTTT. This chain joins TRBV3-1 and TRBJ1-6; 7 bases line up with TRBD1. J lost 11 bases, V lost 2 bases, and 15 bases had no gene match. Germline V gene lookup returns CDR1 LGHDT and CDR2 YNNKEL (reference sequence). This CDR3 is 17 amino acids long.

The gene calls are TRBV20-1 and TRBJ2-7; perhaps D is TRBD1 or TRBD2 (5 bases each). Germline V gives CDR1 DFQATT, CDR2 SNEGSKA (reference sequence). The length of the CDR3 is 16 residues. V was cut by 2 bases and J by 3 bases, with 20 bases left in between. The CDR3 reads CSARRPLGTDIYEQYF. The CDR3 DNA is TGCAGTGCTAGACGGCCTCTTGGGACCGATATCTACGAGCAGTACTTC.

The rearrangement joins TRBV29-1 to TRBJ2-1, with D perhaps TRBD2 (6 bases). From germline, CDR1 is SQVTM and CDR2 ANQGSEA. V was pared by 6 bases and J by 0 bases, with 12 bases between. This CDR3 spans 14 amino acids. The chain's CDR3 is CSVEGHSSYNEQFF. The CDR3 DNA reads TGCAGCGTGGAGGGGCATAGCTCCTACAATGAGCAGTTCTTC.

This clonotype was recorded many times. V gene TRBV7-2 combines with J gene TRBJ2-2; TRBD2 matches at 8 bases. Looked up from germline, CDR1 is SGHTA and CDR2 is FQGNSA. Germline trimming cut 1 base from V and 7 bases from J; bases unmatched to any gene: 5. The CDR3 covers 15 residues. In DNA form, the CDR3 reads TGTGCCAGCAGCTTAGGGCGGGGGGTTGGCGGGGAGCTGTTTTTT. It yields the protein CASSLGRGVGGELFF.

This chain connects TRBV10-2 to TRBJ2-7; TRBD1 matches 9 bases. The junction had 7 bases not matched to a gene; V was cut back by 5 bases and J by 2 bases. The CDR3 has 15 amino acids. Per the germline V gene, CDR1 is WSHSY and CDR2 is SAAADI. CDR3 nucleotides: TGCGCCAGCAGTTTGGGACAGGGCAATGCCTACGAGCAGTACTTC. Protein sequence: CASSLGQGNAYEQYF.

This clonotype was counted at least ten times. CDR3: CASNPTGLAYNEQFF. As DNA, the CDR3 is TGTGCCAGCAATCCGACGGGACTAGCCTACAATGAGCAGTTCTTC. V is TRBV2 and J is TRBJ2-1; 8 nucleotides line up with TRBD2. J was trimmed by 2 bases and V by 7 bases; bases with no gene match: 7. Germline lookup yields CDR1 SNHLY and CDR2 FYNNEI. The CDR3 is 15 amino acids. Full variable domain (missing parts from reference TRBV2 and TRBJ2-1): EPEVTQTPSHQVTQMGQEVILRCVPISNHLYFYWYRQILGQKVEFLVSFYNNEISEKSEIFDDQFSVERPDGSNFTLKIRSTKLEDSAMYFCASNPTGLAYNEQFFGPGTRLTVL.